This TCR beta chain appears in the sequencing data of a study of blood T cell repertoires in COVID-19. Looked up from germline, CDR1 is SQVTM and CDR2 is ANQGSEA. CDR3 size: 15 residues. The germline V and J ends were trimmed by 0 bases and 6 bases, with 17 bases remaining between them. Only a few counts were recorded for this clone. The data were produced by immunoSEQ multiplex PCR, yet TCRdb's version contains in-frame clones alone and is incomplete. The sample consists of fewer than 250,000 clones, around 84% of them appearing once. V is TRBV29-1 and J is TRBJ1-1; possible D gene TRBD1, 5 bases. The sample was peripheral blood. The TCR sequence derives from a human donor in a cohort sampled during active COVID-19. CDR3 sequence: CSVEDIGRAAPEAFF. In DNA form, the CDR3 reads TGCAGCGTTGAAGATATAGGCAGGGCGGCGCCTGAAGCTTTCTTT.